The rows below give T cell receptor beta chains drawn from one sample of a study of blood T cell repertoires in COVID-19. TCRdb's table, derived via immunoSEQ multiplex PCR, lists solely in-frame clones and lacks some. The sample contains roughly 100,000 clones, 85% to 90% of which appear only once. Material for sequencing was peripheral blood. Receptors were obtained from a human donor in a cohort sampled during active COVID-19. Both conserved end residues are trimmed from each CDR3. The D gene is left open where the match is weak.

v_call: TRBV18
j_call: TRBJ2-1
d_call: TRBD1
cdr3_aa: ASSGGQGGVNEQF

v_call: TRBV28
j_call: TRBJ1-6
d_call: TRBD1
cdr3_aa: ASSRGRLGNSPLH

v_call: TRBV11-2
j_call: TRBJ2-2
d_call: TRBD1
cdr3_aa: ASSRGTGGRGELF

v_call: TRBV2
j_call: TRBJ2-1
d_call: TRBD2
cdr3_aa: ASSQGLVDEQF

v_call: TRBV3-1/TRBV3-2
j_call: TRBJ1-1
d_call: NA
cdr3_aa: ASSQGAAAEAF

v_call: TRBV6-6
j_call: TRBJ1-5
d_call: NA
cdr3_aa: ASSYSKPRSNQPQH

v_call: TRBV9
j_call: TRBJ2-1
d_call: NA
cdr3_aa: ASSVVPTRPHRTGFDEQF

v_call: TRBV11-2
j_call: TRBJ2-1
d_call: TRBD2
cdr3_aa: ASSQRGLAGPYNEQF

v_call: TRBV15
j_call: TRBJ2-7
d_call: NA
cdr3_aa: ATSRDRGYEQY

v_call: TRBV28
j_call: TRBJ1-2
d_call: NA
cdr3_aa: ASSPPGYGVGYGYT

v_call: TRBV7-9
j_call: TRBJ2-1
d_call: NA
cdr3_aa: ASSLRGGDYEQF

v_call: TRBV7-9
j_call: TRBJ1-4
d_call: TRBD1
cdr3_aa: ASSYRGFNEKLF

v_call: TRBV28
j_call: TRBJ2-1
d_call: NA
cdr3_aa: ASSLGRKNEQF

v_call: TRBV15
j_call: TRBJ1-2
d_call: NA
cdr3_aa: ATSNNPQGTSGYT

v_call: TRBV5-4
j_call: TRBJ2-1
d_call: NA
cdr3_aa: ASSSYLLLGANEQF

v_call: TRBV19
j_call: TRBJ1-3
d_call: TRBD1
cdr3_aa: ASSSPRRQGAGNTIY

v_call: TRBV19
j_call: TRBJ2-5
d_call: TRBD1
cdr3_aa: ASSIPGQGEGETQY

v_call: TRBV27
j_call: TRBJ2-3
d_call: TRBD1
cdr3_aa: ASSQGQGIGTDTQY

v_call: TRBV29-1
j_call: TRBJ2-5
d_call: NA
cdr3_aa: SVASLSATQY

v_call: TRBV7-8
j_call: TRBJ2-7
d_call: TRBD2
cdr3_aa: ASSSSSGSMYEQY

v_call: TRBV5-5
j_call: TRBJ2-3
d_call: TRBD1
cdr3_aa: ASSPRQGISTDTQY

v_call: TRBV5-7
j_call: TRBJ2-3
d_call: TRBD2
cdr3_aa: ASSLGLAGTTTSTDTQY

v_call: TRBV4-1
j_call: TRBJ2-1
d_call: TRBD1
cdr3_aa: ASSLRDRPYNEQF

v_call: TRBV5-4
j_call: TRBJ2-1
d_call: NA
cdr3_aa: ASSLGGAGYNEQF

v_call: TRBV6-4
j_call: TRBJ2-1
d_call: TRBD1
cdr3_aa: ASSEGTGNNEQF

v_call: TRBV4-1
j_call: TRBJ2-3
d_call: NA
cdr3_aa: ASSQQGTDTQY

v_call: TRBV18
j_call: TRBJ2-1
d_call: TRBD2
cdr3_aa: ASSPLGLAENEQF